This T cell receptor beta chain is from a study of cytomegalovirus exposure and HLA in healthy donors. The ends were cut back, 6 bases at V and 7 bases at J, with 15 bases in the middle. CDR3 length: 13 amino acids. Germline loops: CDR1 MDHEN, CDR2 SYDVKM. Regarding the study as a whole: The classifier, whose performance was assessed in both the original and validation cohorts, reportedly diagnosed cytomegalovirus status with high specificity and sensitivity. While the bulk of TCR sequences proved rare, some public TCRs turned up in many donors. According to the study, roughly 160 TCR beta chains were cytomegalovirus-associated. In vitro assays verified that a few CMV-associated chains recognized CMV antigens specifically.

Produced via immunoSEQ multiplex PCR; TCRdb's table is partial and in-frame only. The table includes more than 20,000 clones, roughly 97% detected once. Concerning this clone: Its target is not known.

The sample was PBMCs. The V and J genes are TRBV28 and TRBJ1-2; unclear D gene. This receptor was identified in a man aged 25-45 years in good health and CMV-seropositive. The CDR3, as DNA: TGTGCCAGCAGCCCACTTCGGTCGGTTGGCTACACCTTC. Its protein is CASSPLRSVGYTF.